The sequence of this TCR beta chain was determined in a study of blood T cell repertoires in COVID-19 (dated by TCRdb to between 2020 and 2021). At the level of the whole study: Collaborator samples came from the United States, Italy and Spain and covered acute and convalescent phases of COVID-19. Sample metadata almost always included a de-identified subject ID, COVID-19 status, age in years and sex. The material from the prospective study consisted of cDNA or gDNA derived from T cells, B-cell-depleted T cells, or PBMCs. Where available, HLA class I and class II types were taken from metadata supplied by the sample provider and were not determined by assay-based typing. A freely available public database, intended as a resource for researchers studying the immune response to SARS-CoV-2, is where the repertoires were released. Samples were obtained from the ongoing ImmuneRACE study (first 160 participants) and from about 1,300 subjects provided by 6 global collaborators. The dataset comprised deeply sampled blood TCRbeta repertoires from subjects exposed to, actively infected with, or recovered from COVID-19.

The collaborating institutions used their own protocols to collect whole blood in K2EDTA tubes. Collaborator samples were shipped for TCRbeta analysis as frozen whole blood, isolated PBMCs, or DNA extracted from either sample type. The study at large found these results: How much clinical and demographic metadata was included differed by source and by participant, and the metadata was provided uncurated.

On this clone itself: What this receptor recognizes is not known. Within one base of it there is no much larger clone, and no base qualities were kept.

TCRbeta CDR3 regions were amplified from genomic DNA using the immunoSEQ Assay, a bias-controlled multiplex PCR. On the authors' methods: The number of nucleated cells in each sample was estimated by amplification of reference gene primers within the assay. To quantify the absolute abundance of each unique TCRbeta CDR3 rearrangement, sequence reads were collapsed and filtered. For each sample, productive Simpson clonality was calculated as the square root of Simpson's diversity index across productive rearrangements. This is the immuneACCESS table as TCRdb keeps it, with only in-frame sequences that have V and J called. A part of the clones is gone; compared with another copy, unresolved V genes explain less than half, and the rest is unexplained. V and J calls and clone size are those listed in that table; D and trimming were worked out from the DNA. Counted in this sample were tens of thousands of clones; more than 80% of them appeared once. The top ten clonotypes cover 1.3% of the sample.

The germline V gene supplies CDR1 SGHDT and CDR2 YYEEEE. Taken from cysteine to phenylalanine, the CDR3 has 15 residues. The entry retains the CDR3 DNA only, 45 bases that are in frame from base 1. V is trimmed back by 4 bases and J by 1 base, and the junction contains 6 bases that no gene match accounts for. The TCR was taken from a woman aged 80 or over with acute or convalescent COVID-19. The chain uses TRBV5-6 and TRBJ2-5; 8 bases in between match TRBD2. The source material was peripheral blood. The CDR3 in this case is CASSPQLAAQETQYF. The nucleotides read TGTGCCAGCAGCCCCCAACTAGCGGCCCAAGAGACCCAGTACTTC.